This T cell receptor (beta chain) was profiled in a study of shared clonotypes between healthy human individuals. Findings of the study overall: Sequencing depth was predicted to influence how clonotypes are shared among donors.

J gave up 2 bases and V 4 bases, and 1 base lay outside the gene matches. The CDR3 runs to 14 residues. CDR1 and CDR2 (germline): MNHNY, SVGAGI (reference sequence). In regard to this clone: What it binds is unknown. Other DNA sequences in this specimen translate into the identical CDR3.

Original data processing: Sequence data from immunoSEQ were junction-only and lacked quality scores; consequently, filtering differed. Generated by immunoSEQ multiplex PCR, the TCRdb table keeps only in-frame clones and is missing some. V and J calls plus clone size are reproduced from that table; the DNA served to infer D and trimming. The sample shows millions of clones, 85% to 95% of them seen only once. The chain employs TRBV6-6 and TRBJ1-5, with 8 nucleotides matching TRBD1. Material for sequencing was naive CD4+ T cells sorted from blood. Subset indicated: CD45RA+ positively selected. The clonotype was recovered from a man aged 18 to 35 in good health. The chain's CDR3 is CASSWGQGNQPQHF. CDR3 nucleotide sequence: TGTGCCAGCAGTTGGGGACAGGGCAATCAGCCCCAGCATTTT.